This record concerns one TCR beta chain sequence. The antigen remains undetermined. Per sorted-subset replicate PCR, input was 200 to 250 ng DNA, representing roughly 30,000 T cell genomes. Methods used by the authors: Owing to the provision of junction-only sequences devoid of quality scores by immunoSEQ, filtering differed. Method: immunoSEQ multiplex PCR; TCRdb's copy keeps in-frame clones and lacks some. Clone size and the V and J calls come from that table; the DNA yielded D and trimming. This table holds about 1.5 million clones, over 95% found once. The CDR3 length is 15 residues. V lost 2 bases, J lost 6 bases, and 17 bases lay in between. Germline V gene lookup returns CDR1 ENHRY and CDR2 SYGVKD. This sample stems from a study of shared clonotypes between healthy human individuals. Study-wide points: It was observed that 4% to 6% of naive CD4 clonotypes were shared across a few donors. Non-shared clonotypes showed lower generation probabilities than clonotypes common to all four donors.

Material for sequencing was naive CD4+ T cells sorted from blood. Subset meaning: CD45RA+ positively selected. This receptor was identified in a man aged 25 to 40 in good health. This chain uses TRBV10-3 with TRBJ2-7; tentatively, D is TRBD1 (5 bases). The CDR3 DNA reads TGTGCCATCAGTGAGCGGCAGGGCTTAGCCTCCGAGCAGTACTTC. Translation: CAISERQGLASEQYF.